Below, one T cell receptor beta chain is given with its context. This clonotype has a handful of counts. It has no known antigen specificity. Per-base quality was not reported, and no clone a single base away is much larger than it. Systemically healthy Caucasian individuals from Russia, around 39 in total and aged about 6 to 100 years, were included as donors. Approximately 11 milliliters of peripheral blood were drawn from each donor into EDTA-treated Vacutainer tubes. PBMCs were isolated by Ficoll-Paque density-gradient centrifugation, with at least 7 million obtained per sample. Total RNA was extracted from PBMCs with Trizol reagent, with at least 6 micrograms obtained per sample. The percentages of naive CD45RAhigh/CD27high T cells were determined by flow cytometry on a PBMC aliquot from every donor. The CDR3 contains 14 residues, cysteine and phenylalanine counted. The retained sequence is limited to the CDR3, 42 bases, with the frame set at the first base. CDR1 and CDR2 were assigned from the germline V gene as SGHRS and YFSETQ. The germline V end is reduced by 5 bases and the J end by 7 bases; junction bases left unmatched: 6.

The library was prepared using 5' RACE. The reads were generated on an Illumina HiSeq 2500. A second PCR of roughly 6 to 11 cycles was run with a J-beta primer mix and a sample-barcoded 5' primer. A template-switch 5' adaptor carrying 12 random nucleotides introduced a unique molecular identifier onto each TCR beta cDNA molecule. Each sample yielded at least 2.5 million CDR3-containing paired-end reads. All of the RNA was converted into first-strand cDNA using the Mint cDNA synthesis kit, with a TRBC-specific oligonucleotide serving as the primer. After uracil-DNA glycosylase treatment, a first 18-cycle PCR used universal primers M1SS and BC2_uni_R on all cDNA. The study's own analysis went as follows. For normalization, 1 million high-quality reads, each with a distinct molecular identifier, were randomly selected from each sample. Instead of being binned into consensus sequences, reads with shared molecular identifiers were discarded. CDR3 identification, clonotype clustering and error correction used MiTCR with a Q25 quality threshold and the strictest error-elimination algorithm. A nonparametric unseen species model using Euler transformation provided a lower-bound estimate of total TCR beta diversity. The public sequencing data were trimmed at Q25 with fastp and processed into clonotypes with MiXCR by TCRdb, which kept only in-frame beta chains. CDR3 protein sequences are deduplicated, and each keeps its most common genes and DNA. Here the V and J calls rest on TCRdb's processing, not on the authors' analysis. Within this sample are roughly 800,000 distinct CDR3 sequences, with 55% to 75% of them counted one time only. The ten largest clones represent 20% to 25% of the sample.

The sample belongs to a study of blood T cells in healthy people across ages (dated by TCRdb to between 2014 and 2017). About the investigation overall: In model experiments, roughly one uniquely barcoded TCR beta cDNA molecule per two T cells was captured by template switching. Age-related changes in TCR beta repertoire diversity were measured in the study by deep sequencing normalized with unique cDNA molecular identifiers. The donors were divided into four age groups: young (average roughly 15 years), middle-aged (roughly 40), aged (approximately 62) and long-lived (around 80). Donors of different ages were randomly distributed across sequencing lanes to avoid experimental bias. The study analyzed two additional independent replicas of 1 million unique cDNA reads from the same blood draw for two donors, one aged 18 to 30 and one aged 80 or older. Points the paper makes about the study in general: Estimates of total diversity based on one million sequenced T cells were considered lower bounds and underestimates. The percentage of naive T cells measured by flow cytometry correlated strongly with observed TCR beta diversity. As age increased, observed TCR beta diversity per million T cells dropped in a roughly linear way, and a significant reduction was already evident by age 40. Because donor CMV infection status was unknown, age-related changes in expanded clonotypes were potentially confounded. Since profiling was done on bulk unsorted PBMCs, naive and antigen-experienced compartments could not be conclusively compared. Compared with the aged group, the long-lived group had more naive CD4+ T cells, fewer expanded clones and increased TCR diversity, a pattern suggesting age selection.

The chain is encoded by TRBV5-1 joined to TRBJ1-5; 10 middle bases align to TRBD1. Material: blood. The sequence came from a man aged 25 to 45 in good health. The DNA reads as follows: TGCGCCAGCAGGAGAGGGACAGGGGAACAGCCCCAGCATTTT. This sequence encodes CASRRGTGEQPQHF.